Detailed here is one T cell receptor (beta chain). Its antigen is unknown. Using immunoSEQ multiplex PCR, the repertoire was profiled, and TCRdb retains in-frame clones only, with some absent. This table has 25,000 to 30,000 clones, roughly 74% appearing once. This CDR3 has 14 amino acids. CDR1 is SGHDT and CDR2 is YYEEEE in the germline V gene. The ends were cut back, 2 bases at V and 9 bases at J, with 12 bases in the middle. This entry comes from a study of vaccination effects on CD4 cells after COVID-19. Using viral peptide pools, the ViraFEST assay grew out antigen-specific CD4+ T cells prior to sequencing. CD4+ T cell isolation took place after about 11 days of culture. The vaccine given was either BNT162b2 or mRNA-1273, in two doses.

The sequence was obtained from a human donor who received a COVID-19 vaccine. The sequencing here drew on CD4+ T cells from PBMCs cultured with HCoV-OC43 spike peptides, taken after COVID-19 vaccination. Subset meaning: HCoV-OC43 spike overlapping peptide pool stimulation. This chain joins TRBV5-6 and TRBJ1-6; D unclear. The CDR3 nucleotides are TGTGCCAGCAGCTTAGGTAGACTGTCTTCACCCCTCCACTTT. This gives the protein CASSLGRLSSPLHF.